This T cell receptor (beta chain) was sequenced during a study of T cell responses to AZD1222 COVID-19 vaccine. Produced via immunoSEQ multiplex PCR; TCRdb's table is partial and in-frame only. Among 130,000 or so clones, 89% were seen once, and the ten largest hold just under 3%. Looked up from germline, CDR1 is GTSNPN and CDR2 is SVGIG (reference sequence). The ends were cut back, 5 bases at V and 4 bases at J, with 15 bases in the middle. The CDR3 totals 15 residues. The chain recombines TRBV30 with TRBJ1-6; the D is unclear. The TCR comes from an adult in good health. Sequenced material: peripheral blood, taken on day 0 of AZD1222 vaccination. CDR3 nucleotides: TGTGCCTGGCGCCAGCAATCATTATATAATTCACCCCTCCACTTT. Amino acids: CAWRQQSLYNSPLHF.